The sequence of this TCR beta chain was determined in a study of blood T cell repertoires in COVID-19. The CDR3 contains 14 residues. Trimming cost V 4 bases and J 3 bases; bases outside gene matches: 5. Germline-derived CDR1 and CDR2 are SGHAT and FQNNGV. Sequencing was performed with immunoSEQ multiplex PCR; in TCRdb, only in-frame clones are kept and a portion is missing. The sample lists approximately 200,000 clones, 80% to 85% occurring once. Sample: PBMCs or T cells enriched from blood (not recorded which). The chain uses TRBV11-2 and TRBJ1-1; TRBD1 matches 7 bases. The TCR comes from a middle-aged man who had recovered from COVID-19. CDR3 in DNA: TGTGCCAGCAGCTCCAACAGGGGATACACTGAAGCTTTCTTT. Its translation is CASSSNRGYTEAFF.